The rows below give T cell receptor beta chains drawn from one sample of a study of beta chain features in type 1 diabetes. Only in-frame clones appear in the TCRdb table, and some are missing; sequencing was by immunoSEQ multiplex PCR. The sample has nearly 250,000 clones, under 70% seen once. Sequencing was carried out using naive CD4+ T cells from blood. Receptors were obtained from a man aged 25 to 40 in good health. Both conserved end residues are part of each CDR3. Each record gives: clone size, J gene, V gene, D gene, CDR3 protein, CDR3 DNA. The D gene is left open where the match is weak. Not every row has a clone size; where given, it reads once, few, many or a size class.

abundance: NA; j_gene: TRBJ1-1; v_gene: TRBV29-1; d_gene: TRBD1; CDR3aa: CSGRGQGRAFF; CDR3nt: TGCAGCGGGAGGGGGCAAGGACGAGCTTTCTTT
abundance: NA; j_gene: TRBJ2-2; v_gene: TRBV9; d_gene: NA; CDR3aa: CASSVGPTGELFF; CDR3nt: TGTGCCAGCAGCGTAGGTCCCACCGGGGAGCTGTTTTTT
abundance: NA; j_gene: TRBJ2-1; v_gene: TRBV9; d_gene: TRBD1; CDR3aa: CASSETGSSYNEQFF; CDR3nt: TGTGCCAGCAGCGAGACAGGGAGCTCCTACAATGAGCAGTTCTTC
abundance: NA; j_gene: TRBJ2-7; v_gene: TRBV29-1; d_gene: TRBD1; CDR3aa: CSASGQSYEQYF; CDR3nt: TGCAGCGCCTCGGGACAGTCCTACGAGCAGTACTTC
abundance: NA; j_gene: TRBJ1-2; v_gene: TRBV30; d_gene: NA; CDR3aa: CAWTGHLPYGYTF; CDR3nt: TGTGCCTGGACGGGACACCTTCCATATGGCTACACCTTC
abundance: few; j_gene: TRBJ2-4; v_gene: TRBV29-1; d_gene: TRBD1; CDR3aa: CSVHRGTKNIQYF; CDR3nt: TGCAGCGTCCACAGGGGGACCAAAAACATTCAGTACTTC
abundance: NA; j_gene: TRBJ2-7; v_gene: TRBV15; d_gene: NA; CDR3aa: CATSRDLGDEQYF; CDR3nt: TGTGCCACCAGCAGAGATCTTGGGGACGAGCAGTACTTC
abundance: NA; j_gene: TRBJ2-3; v_gene: TRBV7-2; d_gene: TRBD2; CDR3aa: CASSLGAGVLDTQYF; CDR3nt: TGTGCCAGCAGCTTAGGAGCGGGAGTCTTAGATACGCAGTATTTT
abundance: few; j_gene: TRBJ1-1; v_gene: TRBV7-8; d_gene: NA; CDR3aa: CASSLSAVGTEAFF; CDR3nt: TGTGCCAGCAGCTTATCGGCAGTTGGAACTGAAGCTTTCTTT
abundance: NA; j_gene: TRBJ1-1; v_gene: TRBV25-1; d_gene: NA; CDR3aa: CASRSSGALNTEAFF; CDR3nt: TGTGCCAGCAGAAGTTCAGGGGCTCTGAACACTGAAGCTTTCTTT
abundance: NA; j_gene: TRBJ2-1; v_gene: TRBV9; d_gene: NA; CDR3aa: CASSVVGTPYNEQFF; CDR3nt: TGTGCCAGCAGCGTAGTAGGGACGCCCTACAATGAGCAGTTCTTC
abundance: NA; j_gene: TRBJ2-3; v_gene: TRBV7-9; d_gene: TRBD1; CDR3aa: CASSPRDRGADTQYF; CDR3nt: TGTGCCAGCAGCCCCCGGGACAGGGGTGCAGATACGCAGTATTTT
abundance: NA; j_gene: TRBJ2-3; v_gene: TRBV7-2; d_gene: NA; CDR3aa: CASSLVLSVASTDTQYF; CDR3nt: TGTGCCAGCAGCTTAGTCCTTAGTGTGGCTAGCACAGATACGCAGTATTTT
abundance: once; j_gene: TRBJ2-7; v_gene: TRBV14; d_gene: NA; CDR3aa: CASSQDLTLTYEQYF; CDR3nt: TGTGCCAGCAGCCAAGATCTAACCTTAACCTACGAGCAGTACTTC
abundance: NA; j_gene: TRBJ2-2; v_gene: TRBV30; d_gene: TRBD1; CDR3aa: CAWRRTGVVGELFF; CDR3nt: TGTGCCTGGAGAAGGACAGGGGTAGTAGGGGAGCTGTTTTTT
abundance: NA; j_gene: TRBJ2-4; v_gene: TRBV7-9; d_gene: NA; CDR3aa: CASSQSTSFNIQYF; CDR3nt: TGTGCCAGCAGCCAAAGTACTAGTTTCAACATTCAGTACTTC
abundance: NA; j_gene: TRBJ2-5; v_gene: TRBV7-9; d_gene: NA; CDR3aa: CASSLGGQGTQYF; CDR3nt: TGTGCCAGCAGCTTAGGCGGACAAGGGACCCAGTACTTC
abundance: NA; j_gene: TRBJ2-1; v_gene: TRBV30; d_gene: TRBD2; CDR3aa: CAWSVRLAGGPHEQFF; CDR3nt: TGTGCCTGGAGTGTAAGACTAGCGGGAGGGCCGCATGAGCAGTTCTTC
abundance: NA; j_gene: TRBJ1-1; v_gene: TRBV30; d_gene: TRBD1; CDR3aa: CAWSRDRDGEAFF; CDR3nt: TGTGCCTGGAGCCGTGACAGGGATGGAGAAGCTTTCTTT
abundance: NA; j_gene: TRBJ2-1; v_gene: TRBV25-1; d_gene: TRBD2; CDR3aa: CASALAGLAATYNEQFF; CDR3nt: TGTGCCAGCGCGCTCGCCGGACTAGCGGCAACCTACAATGAGCAGTTCTTC
abundance: NA; j_gene: TRBJ2-3; v_gene: TRBV7-2; d_gene: NA; CDR3aa: CASSFGRVRADTQYF; CDR3nt: TGTGCCAGCAGCTTTGGCAGGGTCCGGGCAGATACGCAGTATTTT
abundance: NA; j_gene: TRBJ2-7; v_gene: TRBV30; d_gene: NA; CDR3aa: CAWTTQQGREQYF; CDR3nt: TGTGCCTGGACTACACAACAGGGGAGGGAGCAGTACTTC
abundance: few; j_gene: TRBJ2-7; v_gene: TRBV15; d_gene: NA; CDR3aa: CATSRDYTYEQYF; CDR3nt: TGTGCCACCAGCAGAGATTATACCTACGAGCAGTACTTC
abundance: once; j_gene: TRBJ1-6; v_gene: TRBV30; d_gene: TRBD1; CDR3aa: CAWSVGTGLYNSPLHF; CDR3nt: TGTGCCTGGAGTGTAGGGACAGGATTATATAATTCACCCCTCCACTTT
abundance: NA; j_gene: TRBJ2-6; v_gene: TRBV29-1; d_gene: TRBD1; CDR3aa: CSVEGAGGWSGANVLTF; CDR3nt: TGCAGCGTTGAAGGGGCAGGGGGCTGGTCAGGGGCCAACGTCCTGACTTTC
abundance: NA; j_gene: TRBJ2-7; v_gene: TRBV2; d_gene: NA; CDR3aa: CASRKVEETYEQYF; CDR3nt: TGTGCCAGCAGGAAAGTAGAGGAGACCTACGAGCAGTACTTC
abundance: NA; j_gene: TRBJ1-1; v_gene: TRBV9; d_gene: NA; CDR3aa: CASSVSVNTEAFF; CDR3nt: TGTGCCAGCAGCGTATCGGTGAACACTGAAGCTTTCTTT
abundance: NA; j_gene: TRBJ2-5; v_gene: TRBV9; d_gene: TRBD1; CDR3aa: CASSVGAGGASETQYF; CDR3nt: TGTGCCAGCAGCGTAGGGGCAGGGGGCGCATCGGAGACCCAGTACTTC
abundance: NA; j_gene: TRBJ2-3; v_gene: TRBV12-5; d_gene: NA; CDR3aa: CASGGTSTDTQYF; CDR3nt: TGTGCTAGTGGTGGAACTAGCACAGATACGCAGTATTTT
abundance: few; j_gene: TRBJ2-1; v_gene: TRBV14; d_gene: TRBD2; CDR3aa: CASSQYLADNEQFF; CDR3nt: TGTGCCAGCAGCCAGTACCTAGCGGACAATGAGCAGTTCTTC
abundance: NA; j_gene: TRBJ2-1; v_gene: TRBV12-5; d_gene: TRBD1; CDR3aa: CASGSDREEYNEQFF; CDR3nt: TGTGCTAGTGGTTCCGACAGGGAAGAATACAATGAGCAGTTCTTC
abundance: NA; j_gene: TRBJ2-3; v_gene: TRBV29-1; d_gene: TRBD1; CDR3aa: CSALQGLHTDTQYF; CDR3nt: TGCAGCGCCCTACAGGGGCTTCACACAGATACGCAGTATTTT
abundance: NA; j_gene: TRBJ2-1; v_gene: TRBV9; d_gene: TRBD2; CDR3aa: CASSVVIPSGRPEEQFF; CDR3nt: TGTGCCAGCAGCGTAGTTATCCCTAGCGGGAGGCCCGAGGAGCAGTTCTTC
abundance: NA; j_gene: TRBJ2-3; v_gene: TRBV20-1; d_gene: NA; CDR3aa: CSVISDTQYF; CDR3nt: TGCAGTGTAATTTCAGATACGCAGTATTTT
abundance: NA; j_gene: TRBJ2-1; v_gene: TRBV6-6; d_gene: NA; CDR3aa: CASSYLGPTGNEQFF; CDR3nt: TGTGCCAGCAGTTACTTGGGGCCGACCGGGAATGAGCAGTTCTTC
abundance: NA; j_gene: TRBJ2-3; v_gene: TRBV29-1; d_gene: NA; CDR3aa: CSVGGWGTDTQYF; CDR3nt: TGCAGCGTTGGAGGGTGGGGCACAGATACGCAGTATTTT
abundance: few; j_gene: TRBJ2-1; v_gene: TRBV7-2; d_gene: TRBD2; CDR3aa: CASSPPGLAGVGEQFF; CDR3nt: TGTGCCAGCAGCCCCCCGGGACTAGCGGGAGTTGGTGAGCAGTTCTTC
abundance: NA; j_gene: TRBJ2-3; v_gene: TRBV29-1; d_gene: NA; CDR3aa: CSVEIRRDTQYF; CDR3nt: TGCAGCGTTGAAATTCGGCGAGACACGCAGTATTTT
abundance: NA; j_gene: TRBJ1-6; v_gene: TRBV30; d_gene: TRBD1; CDR3aa: CAWAQGASNSPLHF; CDR3nt: TGTGCCTGGGCTCAGGGGGCGAGTAATTCACCCCTCCACTTT
abundance: NA; j_gene: TRBJ2-1; v_gene: TRBV10-3; d_gene: TRBD1; CDR3aa: CAISDRDSYNEQFF; CDR3nt: TGTGCCATCAGTGATCGGGACAGCTACAATGAGCAGTTCTTC
abundance: NA; j_gene: TRBJ2-1; v_gene: TRBV29-1; d_gene: NA; CDR3aa: CSVEGGGEVHNEQFF; CDR3nt: TGCAGCGTTGAAGGAGGAGGGGAAGTTCACAATGAGCAGTTCTTC
abundance: NA; j_gene: TRBJ2-7; v_gene: TRBV29-1; d_gene: TRBD1; CDR3aa: CSVGPRGLYEQYF; CDR3nt: TGCAGCGTCGGACCCAGGGGGCTTTACGAGCAGTACTTC
abundance: NA; j_gene: TRBJ1-1; v_gene: TRBV30; d_gene: NA; CDR3aa: CAWSHPRSRRVGGEAFF; CDR3nt: TGTGCCTGGAGTCACCCCCGCTCCCGCCGGGTAGGGGGTGAAGCTTTCTTT
abundance: few; j_gene: TRBJ2-5; v_gene: TRBV25-1; d_gene: NA; CDR3aa: CASSDGAASRTQYF; CDR3nt: TGTGCCAGCAGTGACGGGGCAGCGTCGAGGACCCAGTACTTC
abundance: NA; j_gene: TRBJ1-1; v_gene: TRBV7-9; d_gene: NA; CDR3aa: CASSLALSGANTEAFF; CDR3nt: TGTGCCAGCAGCTTAGCGCTAAGCGGGGCGAACACTGAAGCTTTCTTT
abundance: NA; j_gene: TRBJ2-7; v_gene: TRBV11-2; d_gene: NA; CDR3aa: CASTHYRDGFYEQYF; CDR3nt: TGTGCCAGCACCCATTACCGGGACGGATTCTACGAGCAGTACTTC
abundance: NA; j_gene: TRBJ2-1; v_gene: TRBV7-9; d_gene: NA; CDR3aa: CASSLPGRYNEQFF; CDR3nt: TGTGCCAGCAGCCTTCCCGGGCGGTACAATGAGCAGTTCTTC
abundance: NA; j_gene: TRBJ2-7; v_gene: TRBV27; d_gene: TRBD2; CDR3aa: CRRREHSYEQYF; CDR3nt: TGTCGACGGCGGGAGCACTCCTACGAGCAGTACTTC
abundance: NA; j_gene: TRBJ2-7; v_gene: TRBV7-2; d_gene: NA; CDR3aa: CASSLFRGSYEQYF; CDR3nt: TGTGCCAGCAGCTTATTCAGGGGTTCCTACGAGCAGTACTTC
abundance: once; j_gene: TRBJ2-7; v_gene: TRBV13; d_gene: NA; CDR3aa: CASSFVTKSYEQYF; CDR3nt: TGTGCCAGCAGCTTTGTGACTAAGTCCTACGAGCAGTACTTC
abundance: NA; j_gene: TRBJ1-2; v_gene: TRBV10-3; d_gene: NA; CDR3aa: CAIRSGRQNYGYTF; CDR3nt: TGTGCCATCAGGTCGGGTCGGCAGAACTATGGCTACACCTTC
abundance: NA; j_gene: TRBJ2-4; v_gene: TRBV30; d_gene: NA; CDR3aa: CAWSHGVSNIQYF; CDR3nt: TGTGCCTGGAGTCATGGTGTCTCCAACATTCAGTACTTC
abundance: few; j_gene: TRBJ2-1; v_gene: TRBV29-1; d_gene: TRBD2; CDR3aa: CSLEAAGSYNEQFF; CDR3nt: TGCAGCCTCGAGGCAGCGGGATCCTACAATGAGCAGTTCTTC
abundance: NA; j_gene: TRBJ2-7; v_gene: TRBV7-2; d_gene: TRBD1; CDR3aa: CASSLVGQGYEQYF; CDR3nt: TGTGCCAGCAGCTTAGTAGGACAGGGCTACGAGCAGTACTTC
abundance: few; j_gene: TRBJ2-7; v_gene: TRBV28; d_gene: TRBD1; CDR3aa: CASSFPGGHEQYF; CDR3nt: TGTGCCAGCAGTTTCCCAGGGGGCCACGAGCAGTACTTC